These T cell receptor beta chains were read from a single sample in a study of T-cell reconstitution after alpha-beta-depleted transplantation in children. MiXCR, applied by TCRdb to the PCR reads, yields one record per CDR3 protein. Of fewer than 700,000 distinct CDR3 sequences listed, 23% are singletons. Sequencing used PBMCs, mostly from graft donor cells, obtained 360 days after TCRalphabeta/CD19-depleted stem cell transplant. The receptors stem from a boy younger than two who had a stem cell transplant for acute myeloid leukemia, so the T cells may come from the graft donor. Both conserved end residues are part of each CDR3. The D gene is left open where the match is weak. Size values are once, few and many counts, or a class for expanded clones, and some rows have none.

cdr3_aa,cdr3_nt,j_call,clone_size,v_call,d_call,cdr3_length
CASSVAFPGELFF,TGTGCCAGCAGCGTAGCTTTTCCCGGGGAGCTGTTTTTT,TRBJ2-2,many,TRBV9,.,13
CASSSRGGGGEQFF,TGTGCCAGCAGCTCGCGGGGGGGCGGAGGTGAGCAGTTCTTC,TRBJ2-1,few,TRBV7-6,TRBD2,14
CASSIPTGEAFF,TGTGCCAGCTCCATACCGACAGGTGAAGCTTTCTTT,TRBJ1-1,.,TRBV6-2/TRBV6-3,.,12
CATSDRRLADQETQYF,TGTGCCACCAGTGATCGAAGGCTAGCCGACCAAGAGACCCAGTACTTC,TRBJ2-5,.,TRBV24-1,.,16
CSAASMGQSNQPQHF,TGCAGTGCTGCGAGTATGGGGCAAAGTAATCAGCCCCAGCATTTT,TRBJ1-5,many,TRBV20-1,.,15
CSAKAGTGATYEQYF,TGCAGTGCGAAAGCCGGGACAGGGGCCACCTACGAGCAGTACTTC,TRBJ2-7,many,TRBV20-1,TRBD1,15
CASNGQGAIRNEQFF,TGTGCCAGCAATGGACAGGGGGCTATTAGGAATGAGCAGTTCTTC,TRBJ2-1,many,TRBV6-1,TRBD1,15
CASSQDGTDGYNEQFF,TGTGCCAGCAGCCAAGACGGGACAGATGGCTACAATGAGCAGTTCTTC,TRBJ2-1,many,TRBV3-1,TRBD1,16
CSARDPLAGAYNEQFF,TGCAGTGCTAGAGATCCGCTAGCGGGGGCTTACAATGAGCAGTTCTTC,TRBJ2-1,many,TRBV20-1,TRBD2,16
CASSSPGDRVGELFF,TGTGCCAGCAGTTCCCCTGGCGATCGAGTCGGGGAGCTGTTTTTT,TRBJ2-2,once,TRBV6-5,.,15
CSARRDHEKLFF,TGCAGTGCTAGAAGGGACCATGAAAAACTGTTTTTT,TRBJ1-4,.,TRBV20-1,.,12
CAISEPGHPNTEAFF,TGTGCCATCAGTGAGCCGGGACACCCGAACACTGAAGCTTTCTTT,TRBJ1-1,.,TRBV10-3,.,15
CATRDSLSYNEQFF,TGTGCCACCCGGGACAGCCTCTCCTACAATGAGCAGTTCTTC,TRBJ2-1,.,TRBV24-1,TRBD1,14
CASRNPGQSNMFYNEQFF,TGTGCCAGCAGGAACCCCGGACAGTCTAATATGTTCTACAATGAGCAGTTCTTC,TRBJ2-1,.,TRBV27,.,18
CSASPERGRGTQYF,TGCAGTGCTAGCCCTGAGCGGGGCCGGGGTACGCAGTATTTT,TRBJ2-3,many,TRBV20-1,TRBD2,14
CASSPPGTAYTEAFF,TGTGCCAGCAGCCCCCCCGGGACAGCTTACACTGAAGCTTTCTTT,TRBJ1-1,once,TRBV11-1,TRBD1,15
CAGRTYPSGLNTGELFF,TGTGCCGGACGGACGTACCCTAGCGGATTGAACACCGGGGAGCTGTTTTTT,TRBJ2-2,.,TRBV10-3,TRBD2,17
CASSFWPAGGTYNEQFF,TGTGCCAGCAGCTTTTGGCCAGCGGGGGGAACATACAATGAGCAGTTCTTC,TRBJ2-1,few,TRBV7-2,TRBD2,17
CSVVGRGTDTQYF,TGCAGCGTTGTGGGTAGGGGGACAGATACGCAGTATTTT,TRBJ2-3,many,TRBV29-1,.,13
CSAVRLAGRNNEQFF,TGCAGTGCGGTTAGACTAGCGGGGCGGAACAATGAGCAGTTCTTC,TRBJ2-1,many,TRBV20-1,TRBD2,15
CSVGGSTGRFYNSPLHF,TGCAGCGTTGGGGGCTCAACAGGGAGGTTCTATAATTCACCCCTCCACTTT,TRBJ1-6,.,TRBV29-1,.,17
CASRVEHNEQFF,TGTGCCAGCAGAGTAGAGCACAATGAGCAGTTCTTC,TRBJ2-1,once,TRBV27,.,12
CASSDQPTAQETQYF,TGTGCCAGCAGCGACCAACCGACAGCTCAAGAGACCCAGTACTTC,TRBJ2-5,.,TRBV6-1,.,15
CASSVAQGYSPLHF,TGTGCCAGCAGCGTAGCTCAAGGGTATTCACCCCTCCACTTT,TRBJ1-6,few,TRBV9,.,14
CSARDVKDHKETQYF,TGCAGTGCTAGAGATGTTAAGGACCACAAAGAGACCCAGTACTTC,TRBJ2-5,.,TRBV20-1,.,15
CASSEAGELKNIQYF,TGTGCCAGCAGTGAGGCGGGGGAGCTCAAAAACATTCAGTACTTC,TRBJ2-4,.,TRBV25-1,TRBD2,15
CSAKQGERWDGYTF,TGCAGTGCTAAACAGGGCGAACGGTGGGATGGCTACACCTTC,TRBJ1-2,.,TRBV20-1,.,14
CAWSVLRRDSPLHF,TGTGCCTGGAGTGTACTCCGCCGGGATTCACCCCTCCACTTT,TRBJ1-6,many,TRBV30,.,14
CATSDRTELFF,TGTGCCACCAGCGATAGAACGGAGCTGTTTTTT,TRBJ2-2,many,TRBV24-1,.,11
CASSPGGGKEEQYF,TGTGCCAGCTCACCAGGGGGGGGTAAGGAGGAGCAGTACTTC,TRBJ2-7,.,TRBV18,TRBD2,14
CSAHRVRGEKLFF,TGCAGTGCCCACAGGGTACGGGGTGAAAAACTGTTTTTT,TRBJ1-4,.,TRBV20-1,.,13
CSARGLAGPLDTQYF,TGCAGTGCTAGAGGACTAGCGGGGCCCCTCGATACGCAGTATTTT,TRBJ2-3,once,TRBV20-1,TRBD2,15
CATSRELAGGYEQFF,TGTGCCACCAGCAGAGAACTAGCGGGGGGATATGAGCAGTTCTTC,TRBJ2-1,.,TRBV15,TRBD2,15
CSVVEGEAFF,TGCAGCGTTGTGGAGGGTGAAGCTTTCTTT,TRBJ1-1,.,TRBV29-1,.,10
CASSTVWDRKETQYF,TGTGCCAGCAGCACAGTATGGGACAGGAAAGAGACCCAGTACTTC,TRBJ2-5,few,TRBV7-6,TRBD1,15
CSVAEGGNTEAFF,TGCAGCGTTGCTGAAGGGGGTAACACTGAAGCTTTCTTT,TRBJ1-1,few,TRBV29-1,.,13
CSARSGGLSYNEQFF,TGCAGTGCTAGAAGCGGGGGGTTATCCTACAATGAGCAGTTCTTC,TRBJ2-1,few,TRBV20-1,TRBD2,15
CATSRDNEEETQYF,TGTGCCACCAGCAGAGATAACGAAGAAGAGACCCAGTACTTC,TRBJ2-5,many,TRBV15,.,14
CASSYGTGKGEKLFF,TGTGCCAGCAGTTACGGGACAGGGAAAGGAGAAAAACTGTTTTTT,TRBJ1-4,many,TRBV6-5,TRBD1,15
CASRLTSGGFRTGELFF,TGTGCCAGCAGGCTGACTAGCGGGGGGTTTCGCACCGGGGAGCTGTTTTTT,TRBJ2-2,few,TRBV5-6,TRBD2,17
CASSYLNAKGNTIYF,TGTGCCAGCAGTTACCTAAATGCGAAGGGAAACACCATATATTTT,TRBJ1-3,few,TRBV6-5,.,15
CASSATRVNYGYTF,TGTGCCAGCAGTGCGACAAGGGTGAACTATGGCTACACCTTC,TRBJ1-2,.,TRBV12-3/TRBV12-4,.,14
CASSLATGGVTEAFF,TGTGCCAGCAGCTTAGCAACAGGGGGAGTCACTGAAGCTTTCTTT,TRBJ1-1,many,TRBV7-9,TRBD1,15
CASSLTGDAYNEQFF,TGTGCCAGCAGCCTTACAGGGGACGCCTACAATGAGCAGTTCTTC,TRBJ2-1,.,TRBV7-8,TRBD1,15